The 22 T cell receptor beta chains in this list originate from one sample, sequenced in a study of beta chain features in type 1 diabetes. Study-level findings and limits: When Type 1 diabetes patients were examined, their TCRB CDR3s proved moderately but significantly shorter in all four CD4+ subsets.

Every isolated RNA sample was fully reverse transcribed, so sequencing captured expressed TCRB transcripts. This table comes from immunoSEQ multiplex PCR, and its TCRdb copy is limited to in-frame clones, with some not included. The sample has some 150,000 clones, around 13% seen once. The antigens these receptors bind are not known. What was sequenced was central memory CD4+ T cells from blood. The origin of the receptors is a man aged 18-30 years with type 1 diabetes.

This clone was detected many times. V usage is TRBV19 and J usage is TRBJ1-5; no firm D call. The CDR3 is made up of 13 amino acids. Per the germline V gene, CDR1 is LNHDA and CDR2 is SQIVND (reference sequence). V lost 7 bases and J 2 bases, leaving 9 bases between the germline ends. The CDR3 here is CASTTSGNQPQHF. CDR3 coding DNA: TGTGCCAGTACCACGTCTGGCAATCAGCCCCAGCATTTT.

This clone was counted a few times. A junction end diverges from the germline sequence, so it may reflect a read error. The chain links TRBV15 to TRBJ1-2; no firm D call. Germline values: CDR1 LNHNV, CDR2 YYDKDF (reference sequence). CDR3 length: 12 amino acids. The CDR3, as DNA: TGTGCCACCAGCAGAGATGGGGAGTTAATCAGCTTC. Amino acid sequence: CATSRDGELISF.

The table lists this clone with many counts. The chain is built from TRBV7-9 and TRBJ2-1; 7 nucleotides match TRBD1. Germline-derived CDR1 and CDR2 are SEHNR and FQNEAQ (reference sequence). The CDR3 consists of 14 residues. V lost 2 bases and J lost 7; bases outside the gene matches: 5. This chain's CDR3 is CASSLTQGINEQFF. The CDR3 nucleotides read TGTGCCAGCAGCTTAACACAGGGGATAAATGAGCAGTTCTTC.

Only a few counts were recorded for this clone. This chain uses TRBV29-1 with TRBJ1-2; tentative D call: TRBD1 (5 bases). CDR1 is SQVTM and CDR2 is ANQGSEA in the germline V gene. This CDR3 is built from 12 residues. V gave up 7 bases and J gave up 4 bases, with 13 bases separating them. In DNA, the CDR3 is TGCAGCGCCTTAAAGGGGAGCTATGGCTACACCTTC. This translates into CSALKGSYGYTF.

This chain joins TRBV4-1 and TRBJ2-7, with unresolved D. The germline CDR1 and CDR2 sequences are MGHRA and YSYEKL. Trimming removed 1 base from V and 2 bases from J, with 6 bases in between. The CDR3 spans 13 residues. The CDR3 sequence is CASSQGDTYEQYF. The CDR3 region has the DNA TGCGCCAGCAGCCAAGGAGACACCTACGAGCAGTACTTC.

This clone was picked up a small number of times. The rearrangement joins TRBV18 to TRBJ1-4; TRBD1 is a possible D gene (6 bases). This CDR3 comprises 14 residues. Per germline, CDR1 KGHSH and CDR2 LQKENI. The V end was cut by 3 bases, the J end by 10 bases, with 15 bases between. CDR3 in amino acids: CASSPTDPGAKLFF. CDR3 nucleotide sequence: TGTGCCAGCTCACCGACGGATCCGGGGGCAAAACTGTTTTTT.

CDR3 sequence: CASSISITNTGELFF. CDR3 DNA: TGTGCCAGTAGTATATCCATAACGAACACCGGGGAGCTGTTTTTT. This chain joins TRBV19 and TRBJ2-2; D not certain. Germline lookup yields CDR1 LNHDA and CDR2 SQIVND (reference sequence). V was trimmed by 2 bases and J by 0 bases, leaving 7 bases between them. The CDR3 spans 15 residues.

This clone was seen more than once but under ten times. The chain combines TRBV15 with TRBJ2-2; either TRBD1 or TRBD2 may supply D (5 bases each). V lost 6 bases and J lost 4, with 12 bases in between. CDR3 size: 14 residues. Looked up from germline, CDR1 is LNHNV and CDR2 is YYDKDF (reference sequence). CDR3 loop: CATSQGGGTGELFF. As DNA, the CDR3 is TGTGCCACCAGTCAGGGTGGGGGCACCGGGGAGCTGTTTTTT.

This clone showed up just a few times. The V and J genes are TRBV11-3 and TRBJ2-1, with D unclear. Trimming pared 3 bases from V and 5 bases from J, leaving 8 bases between. From germline, CDR1 is SGHNT and CDR2 YENEEA. The CDR3 extends over 13 amino acids. CDR3 in amino acids: CASSFGVHNEQFF. The CDR3 DNA sequence: TGTGCCAGCAGCTTTGGGGTCCACAATGAGCAGTTCTTC.

This clone was recorded many times. The chain combines TRBV6-6 with TRBJ2-4; possible D gene TRBD1, 6 bases. V dropped 6 bases and J dropped 0 bases, with 15 bases sitting between them. Per germline, CDR1 MNHNY and CDR2 SVGAGI (reference sequence). The CDR3 has 16 residues. Here the CDR3 DNA reads TGTGCCAGCAGCCCGAACAGGGACATAGCCAAAAACATTCAGTACTTC. It encodes CASSPNRDIAKNIQYF.

This clone has ten or more counts. The J gene is TRBJ2-7, the V gene TRBV28; 8 bases are shared with TRBD1. This CDR3 is built from 12 residues. CDR1 is MDHEN and CDR2 is SYDVKM in the germline V gene. V shed 6 bases, J shed 12 bases, and the junction held 10 bases outside the gene matches. The CDR3 region is CASSPAQGARYF. Here the CDR3 DNA reads TGTGCCAGCAGCCCGGCGCAGGGGGCCCGGTACTTC.

This clone has a handful of counts. The chain has TRBV6-5 and TRBJ1-1; D gene unclear. Trimming took 6 bases from V and 4 from J, leaving 18 bases between them. Germline-derived CDR1 and CDR2 are MNHEY and SVGAGI. This CDR3 contains 15 residues. DNA for the CDR3: TGTGCCAGCAGGGGATTACAAGGGTCGGCCACTGAAGCTTTCTTT. Its translation is CASRGLQGSATEAFF.

The chain recombines TRBV5-1 with TRBJ2-1; D might be TRBD2 (6 bases). Germline values: CDR1 SGHRS, CDR2 YFSETQ. With 3 bases removed from V and 0 bases from J, the gap between germline ends came to 13 bases. This CDR3 contains 16 residues. CDR3 nucleotides: TGCGCCAGCAGCTCTCCCGGAGGGGACTCCTACAATGAGCAGTTCTTC. This encodes CASSSPGGDSYNEQFF.

Only a few counts were recorded for this clone. This chain connects TRBV2 to TRBJ1-2, with a tentative D call TRBD1 (6 bases). Trimming left V 6 bases short and J 14 bases short, with 19 bases between. Germline CDR1 SNHLY, CDR2 FYNNEI. The CDR3 is 12 residues long. CDR3 nucleotides: TGTGCCAGCAGGGAGGGGGATCGACGCTTTACCTTC. Translated, it gives CASREGDRRFTF.

A remark on this clone: In the same sample, other DNA sequences code for this CDR3. This rearrangement joins TRBV30 to TRBJ2-7; 7 bases fit TRBD2. The V segment lost 0 bases and the J segment 1 base; nucleotides outside the gene matches: 6. The CDR3 sequence is 15 residues long. Per the germline V gene, CDR1 is GTSNPN and CDR2 is SVGIG (reference sequence). The CDR3 nucleotides are TGTGCCTGGAGTGTCGGGGGGTCGGGTTCCTACGAGCAGTACTTC. Translation: CAWSVGGSGSYEQYF.

The V and J genes are TRBV4-1 and TRBJ1-1; 9 bases line up with TRBD1. The CDR3 totals 16 residues. Germline CDR1 and CDR2: MGHRA and YSYEKL. V lost 2 bases and J lost 9; bases outside the gene matches: 13. This CDR3 is CASSQLRDRAIVKAFF. CDR3 nucleotides: TGCGCCAGCAGCCAACTCCGGGACAGGGCCATCGTAAAAGCTTTCTTT.

The V and J genes are TRBV10-2 and TRBJ2-7; D is undetermined. Germline assignment: CDR1 WSHSY and CDR2 SAAADI. V lost 5 bases and J lost 6, with 14 bases in between. The CDR3 loop spans 13 amino acids. CDR3 bases: TGCGCCAGCAGTAACAACCGAATAGGCGAGCAGTACTTC. Residues: CASSNNRIGEQYF.

V and J are TRBV2 and TRBJ2-3, with a weak D call TRBD2 (6 bases). The CDR3 has 16 residues. Germline-derived CDR1 and CDR2 are SNHLY and FYNNEI. With 3 bases removed from V and 0 bases from J, the gap between germline ends came to 13 bases. Here the CDR3 DNA reads TGTGCCAGCAGTGAGCGGGGTCGATCTAGCACAGATACGCAGTATTTT. It yields the protein CASSERGRSSTDTQYF.

This clone was detected only a few times. J is TRBJ2-7 and V is TRBV6-6; D could derive from TRBD1 or TRBD2 (5 bases each). Trimming removed 7 bases at V and 2 bases at J, with 18 bases between. Germline lookup yields CDR1 MNHNY and CDR2 SVGAGI (reference sequence). The CDR3 has 15 amino acids. The CDR3 spells CASTHGGQGAYEQYF. CDR3 sequence (DNA): TGTGCCAGCACCCACGGCGGTCAGGGAGCCTACGAGCAGTACTTC.

The CDR3 nucleotides are TGTGCCTGGAGTCGGGGGGGCCCGTATGGCTACACCTTC. This codes for CAWSRGGPYGYTF. This rearrangement joins TRBV30 to TRBJ1-2, with D maybe TRBD1 (6 bases). V lost 2 bases to trimming and J lost 5 bases, with 12 bases between them. CDR1 GTSNPN and CDR2 SVGIG come from the germline V gene (reference sequence). This CDR3 has 13 residues.

The table lists this clone with a few counts. The chain employs TRBV5-1 and TRBJ2-1, with a weak D call TRBD1 (5 bases). V was trimmed by 0 bases and J by 6 bases, leaving 10 bases between them. The CDR3 runs 14 residues. The germline V gene encodes CDR1 SGHRS and CDR2 YFSETQ. CDR3 DNA: TGCGCCAGCAGCTTGGAAGGGGCAGGCAATGAGCAGTTCTTC. Amino acids: CASSLEGAGNEQFF. The full variable domain, its missing parts supplied by reference TRBV5-1 and TRBJ2-1, is KAGVTQTPRYLIKTRGQQVTLSCSPISGHRSVSWYQQTPGQGLQFLFEYFSETQRNKGNFPGRFSGRQFSNSRSEMNVSTLELGDSALYLCASSLEGAGNEQFFGPGTRLTVL.

This clone was counted only a few times. Written as DNA, the CDR3 is TGCAGCGCCGAAGAGAACACTGAAGCTTTCTTT. Translated, it gives CSAEENTEAFF. The J gene is TRBJ1-1, the V gene TRBV29-1; D is unresolved. The germline V gene encodes CDR1 SQVTM and CDR2 ANQGSEA. The V end was cut by 7 bases, the J end by 1 base, with 7 bases between. The CDR3 loop spans 11 amino acids. The variable domain in full, completed from reference TRBV29-1 and TRBJ1-1, reads SAVISQKPSRDICQRGTSLTIQCQVDSQVTMMFWYRQQPGQSLTLIATANQGSEATYESGFVIDKFPISRPNLTFSTLTVSNMSPEDSSIYLCSAEENTEAFFGQGTRLTVV.